This TCR beta chain was profiled in a study of metastatic and nonmetastatic thyroid tumors. At the level of the study: Repertoire comparison spanned blood and tumor or nodule tissue of malignant and benign thyroid patients.

Study-wide points: Malignant tumors reportedly showed significantly higher TCR beta diversity than benign nodules in both blood and tumor.

Treatment of any kind had been given to no patient before thyroid surgery. About this clone: Its specificity is not known.

MiXCR reprocessed the PCR reads for TCRdb. The sample yields some 35,000 clones, 28% seen once. The CDR3 loop spans 14 amino acids. Trimming cost V 4 bases and J 12 bases, with 22 bases left between them. From germline, CDR1 is DFQATT and CDR2 SNEGSKA (reference sequence). V is TRBV20-1 and J is TRBJ2-1; D may be TRBD2 (6 bases). The specimen was blood. The receptor was isolated from a male donor with papillary thyroid cancer or a benign thyroid nodule (not recorded which). Some clones in this sample may be carry-over from other donors' samples. The CDR3 DNA sequence: TGCAGTGCTATTCGCCGGGCTCCTCCCGGGGGGCAGTTCTTC. It yields the protein CSAIRRAPPGGQFF.